The next 20 T cell receptor beta chains were all read from a single sample in a study of early T cells in non-severe SARS-CoV-2 infection. From the 5' RACE reads, TCRdb called clonotypes with MiXCR, one entry per CDR3 protein. The table lists 88,000 or so distinct CDR3 sequences, under 15% of them singletons. The source material was whole blood. Receptors were obtained from an adult who was a healthcare worker with PCR-confirmed SARS-CoV-2 infection or an uninfected control (not recorded which).

This clonotype appeared many times. This rearrangement joins TRBV19 to TRBJ2-1; D could derive from TRBD1 or TRBD2 (5 bases each). Trimming took off 5 bases at V and 4 bases at J, with 12 bases between the two ends. CDR1 is LNHDA and CDR2 is SQIVND in the germline V gene (reference sequence). This CDR3 spans 14 amino acids. DNA of the CDR3: TGTGCCAGTAGTCTTTGGGACGCGTACAATGAGCAGTTCTTC. It specifies CASSLWDAYNEQFF.

This clonotype was found many times. This chain links TRBV4-1 with TRBJ2-7; tentatively, D is TRBD2 (6 bases). The germline gives CDR1 MGHRA, CDR2 YSYEKL. The CDR3 has 16 residues. V gave up 0 bases and J gave up 6 bases, with 18 bases separating them. CDR3 nucleotide sequence: TGCGCCAGCAGCCAAGATCAAGCGGGCTCCCTCGGCGAGCAGTACTTC. The encoded protein is CASSQDQAGSLGEQYF.

This clonotype was seen only a few times. V is TRBV4-1 and J is TRBJ2-6, with D unresolved. The V end lost 1 base, the J end lost 0 bases, and 10 bases lay between the germline ends. CDR3 length: 17 amino acids. The V gene's germline CDR1 is MGHRA and CDR2 YSYEKL. For the CDR3, the DNA is TGCGCCAGCAGCCAAGGGGTCGGCAGCTCTGGGGCCAACGTCCTGACTTTC. It codes for CASSQGVGSSGANVLTF.

The chain joins TRBV11-2 to TRBJ2-1; 9 positions match TRBD2. The CDR3 is made up of 18 amino acids. The trim removed 5 bases at V and 4 bases at J, leaving 15 bases unmatched. Looked up from germline, CDR1 is SGHAT and CDR2 is FQNNGV. As DNA, the CDR3 is TGTGCCAGCAGCCCCCCCCTAGAGGCTAGCGGGGAATACAATGAGCAGTTCTTC. Residues: CASSPPLEASGEYNEQFF.

This CDR3 reads CASSQDGWTQYF. The CDR3 DNA follows: TGCGCCAGCAGCCAAGATGGTTGGACCCAGTACTTC. The chain joins TRBV4-1 to TRBJ2-5; D remains unclear. Germline values: CDR1 MGHRA, CDR2 YSYEKL. The CDR3 is 12 residues long. The germline V and J ends were trimmed by 0 bases and 7 bases, with 6 bases remaining between them.

This clonotype was seen a few times. The J gene is TRBJ1-5, the V gene TRBV7-8; 12 bases fit TRBD1. The ends lost 5 bases at V and 3 bases at J; junction bases unmatched: 2. From germline, CDR1 is SGHVS and CDR2 FQNEAQ. The CDR3 contains 15 residues. This chain's CDR3 is CASSKGQGANQPQHF. CDR3 in DNA: TGTGCCAGCAGCAAGGGACAGGGGGCCAATCAGCCCCAGCATTTT.

J is TRBJ2-3 and V is TRBV7-2, with D maybe TRBD2 (6 bases). The germline V gene encodes CDR1 SGHTA and CDR2 FQGNSA. V dropped 5 bases and J dropped 9 bases, with 24 bases sitting between them. This CDR3 is 16 amino acids long. As DNA, the CDR3 is TGTGCCAGCAGCCAAAGACCCGGGACTGGCAAATTGACGCAGTATTTT. Translation: CASSQRPGTGKLTQYF.

This rearrangement joins TRBV5-1 to TRBJ2-3; D gene uncertain. The germline V gene has CDR1 SGHRS and CDR2 YFSETQ. The CDR3 covers 15 residues. Trimming cost V 2 bases and J 0 bases, with 10 bases left between them. Here the CDR3 DNA reads TGCGCCAGCAGCTTCGACTCAAAGAGCACAGATACGCAGTATTTT. It specifies CASSFDSKSTDTQYF.

This clonotype came up a few times. This chain joins TRBV28 and TRBJ2-7; D unclear. Germline loops: CDR1 MDHEN, CDR2 SYDVKM. The V end was cut by 7 bases, the J end by 6 bases, with 19 bases between. There are 14 residues in the CDR3. This CDR3 reads CASTKGQMTGEQYF. The CDR3 nucleotides read TGTGCCAGCACCAAAGGGCAAATGACGGGCGAGCAGTACTTC.

J is TRBJ2-1 and V is TRBV28; the match to TRBD2 covers 12 bases. The CDR3 runs to 15 residues. Germline V gene lookup returns CDR1 MDHEN and CDR2 SYDVKM. Germline trimming cut 4 bases from V and 6 bases from J; bases unmatched to any gene: 4. CDR3 nucleotides: TGTGCCAGCAGTTCGACTAGCGGGAGTCCCAATGAGCAGTTCTTC. The encoded protein is CASSSTSGSPNEQFF.

The V and J genes are TRBV11-2 and TRBJ1-1, with D perhaps TRBD1 (5 bases). Looked up from germline, CDR1 is SGHAT and CDR2 is FQNNGV. This CDR3 has 18 amino acids. The V and J ends lost 5 bases and 0 bases respectively, with 22 bases between them. This chain's CDR3 is CASSTTRGVTDMNTEAFF. The CDR3 nucleotides are TGTGCCAGCAGCACGACGAGGGGTGTGACAGATATGAACACTGAAGCTTTCTTT.

This clonotype was detected a few times. The rearrangement links TRBV11-2 to TRBJ2-7; TRBD2 might be the D (5 bases). The V and J ends lost 3 bases and 4 bases respectively, with 16 bases between them. The CDR3 is 15 residues long. Germline CDR1 reads SGHAT; CDR2 reads FQNNGV. As DNA, the CDR3 is TGTGCCAGCAGCTTGAGTGGCGGGCGATCATACGAGCAGTACTTC. Protein product: CASSLSGGRSYEQYF. Filled out from reference TRBV11-2 and TRBJ2-7, the complete variable domain reads EAGVAQSPRYKIIEKRQSVAFWCNPISGHATLYWYQQILGQGPKLLIQFQNNGVVDDSQLPKDRFSAERLKGVDSTLKIQPAKLEDSAVYLCASSLSGGRSYEQYFGPGTRLTVT.

The chain recombines TRBV24-1 with TRBJ2-2, with 12 bases matching TRBD2. The germline V gene encodes CDR1 KGHDR and CDR2 SFDVKD. This CDR3 is 18 amino acids long. V trimming: 5 bases; J trimming: 6 bases; junction bases outside the gene matches: 12. The CDR3 reads CATSAGTGRLAGAGELFF. The CDR3 DNA is TGTGCCACCAGTGCGGGGACAGGGAGACTAGCGGGAGCCGGGGAGCTGTTTTTT.

This clonotype was observed at least ten times. V is TRBV20-1 and J is TRBJ2-7, with D unresolved. CDR3 length: 11 residues. Germline lookup yields CDR1 DFQATT and CDR2 SNEGSKA (reference sequence). The V end lost 7 bases, the J end lost 7 bases, and 14 bases lay between the germline ends. This chain's CDR3 is CSGSVGWEQYF. The CDR3 DNA is TGCAGTGGTTCGGTCGGATGGGAGCAGTACTTC.

The rearrangement links TRBV24-1 to TRBJ2-2; TRBD1 might be the D (8 bases). Trimming cost V 10 bases and J 7 bases, with 15 bases left between them. Germline CDR1 reads KGHDR; CDR2 reads SFDVKD. CDR3 size: 13 residues. CDR3 coding DNA: TGTGCCACAGCGGACAGGGACTACGGGGAGCTGTTTTTT. It encodes CATADRDYGELFF.

There are a few counts of this clonotype. This rearrangement joins TRBV11-2 to TRBJ1-1, with D possibly matching TRBD1 (6 bases). CDR1 and CDR2 (germline): SGHAT, FQNNGV. The CDR3 has 12 amino acids. V lost 6 bases to trimming and J lost 9 bases, with 14 bases between them. CDR3 DNA: TGTGCCAGCAGGGGGTTACAGGGCCAAGCTTTCTTT. Translating it yields CASRGLQGQAFF.

This chain joins TRBV14 and TRBJ2-7; TRBD1 agrees at 7 bases. With V trimmed by 0 bases and J by 3 bases, 8 bases remained unmatched. Germline loops: CDR1 SGHDN, CDR2 FVKESK. The CDR3 is 16 residues long. In DNA form, the CDR3 reads TGTGCCAGCAGCCAAGATCTTAGGGACAGTAACTACGAGCAGTACTTC. Its protein product is CASSQDLRDSNYEQYF.

The V call is TRBV11-2, the J call TRBJ2-1, with D perhaps TRBD2 (6 bases). The V end was cut by 5 bases, the J end by 6 bases, with 11 bases between. The CDR3 runs to 13 residues. Germline V lookup: CDR1 SGHAT, CDR2 FQNNGV. The CDR3 nucleotides are TGTGCCAGCAGCGCGGGACCCCTCAATGAGCAGTTCTTC. Its protein product is CASSAGPLNEQFF.

The rearrangement joins TRBV20-1 to TRBJ2-3; D uncertain. This CDR3 region has 13 residues. V shed 6 bases and J shed 2 bases, with 12 bases lying between them. CDR1 and CDR2 from the germline V gene are DFQATT and SNEGSKA (reference sequence). For the CDR3, the DNA is TGCAGTGCAGTAGATCGTCACACAGATACGCAGTATTTT. It codes for CSAVDRHTDTQYF.

This clonotype was picked up many times. The V gene is TRBV19, the J gene TRBJ1-2; D is perhaps TRBD1 (6 bases). This CDR3 comprises 14 residues. In germline, CDR1 is LNHDA, CDR2 SQIVND (reference sequence). The germline V and J ends were trimmed by 5 bases and 8 bases, with 18 bases remaining between them. CDR3 residues: CASSRRGQGEGYTF. Written as DNA, the CDR3 is TGTGCCAGTAGTCGGCGGGGGCAAGGAGAAGGCTACACCTTC.